Presented here are 9 T cell receptor beta chains from one specimen sequenced in a study of CD8 T cells in Susac syndrome. Random hexamers served to reverse transcribe roughly 0.45 to 1 ug RNA. TCRdb reanalysed the immunoSEQ multiplex PCR reads using MiXCR and keeps one entry per CDR3 protein. This repertoire shows about 140,000 distinct CDR3 sequences, roughly 95% found once; its top ten account for more than 0.065%. The sequenced sample consisted of CD4+ T cells from PBMCs. The receptors derive from a human donor in good health.

The chain carries TRBV5-1 and TRBJ1-1, with 8 bases matching TRBD1. The CDR3 extends over 15 amino acids. Germline values: CDR1 SGHRS, CDR2 YFSETQ. Trimming removed 5 bases from V and 0 bases from J; junction bases left unmatched: 6. This chain's CDR3 is CASRFQQGVNTEAFF. CDR3 coding DNA: TGCGCCAGCAGATTCCAACAGGGGGTGAACACTGAAGCTTTCTTT.

This clonotype was seen once. This chain uses TRBV29-1 with TRBJ2-5; TRBD2 agrees at 8 bases. Trimming took 7 bases from V and 6 from J; bases not matched to a gene: 13. This CDR3 is built from 14 residues. From germline, CDR1 is SQVTM and CDR2 ANQGSEA. The chain's CDR3 is CSAPLAGGEKTQYF. Here the CDR3 DNA reads TGCAGCGCCCCACTGGCGGGAGGTGAGAAGACCCAGTACTTC. The full variable domain, rest sourced from reference TRBV29-1 and TRBJ2-5, is SAVISQKPSRDICQRGTSLTIQCQVDSQVTMMFWYRQQPGQSLTLIATANQGSEATYESGFVIDKFPISRPNLTFSTLTVSNMSPEDSSIYLCSAPLAGGEKTQYFGPGTRLLVL.

This clonotype occurred once. The J gene is TRBJ1-2, the V gene TRBV5-1; 10 bases align to TRBD1. The CDR3 consists of 14 residues. Germline-derived CDR1 and CDR2 are SGHRS and YFSETQ. V gave up 3 bases and J gave up 8 bases; unmatched junction bases: 7. CDR3 DNA: TGCGCCAGCAGCTACCGACAGGGGGCGGGAGGCTACACCTTC. Translating it yields CASSYRQGAGGYTF.

The chain recombines TRBV5-4 with TRBJ2-3; TRBD2 aligns across 10 bases. J gave up 0 bases and V 3 bases, and 1 base lay outside the gene matches. Germline CDR1 is SGHNT and CDR2 is YYREEE (reference sequence). This CDR3 is built from 15 residues. CDR3 loop: CASSSSGRSTDTQYF. The CDR3 DNA sequence: TGTGCCAGCAGCTCTAGCGGGAGAAGCACAGATACGCAGTATTTT. Supplemented by reference TRBV5-4 and TRBJ2-3, the full variable domain reads ETGVTQSPTHLIKTRGQQVTLRCSSQSGHNTVSWYQQALGQGPQFIFQYYREEENGRGNFPPRFSGLQFPNYSSELNVNALELDDSALYLCASSSSGRSTDTQYFGPGTRLTVL.

This chain connects TRBV5-8 to TRBJ1-1; no reliable D call. CDR1 SGHTS and CDR2 YDEGEE come from the germline V gene. V shed 0 bases and J shed 2 bases, with 8 bases lying between them. The CDR3 is 14 amino acids. CDR3 sequence: CASSLGGVNTEAFF. The CDR3 DNA reads TGTGCCAGCAGCTTGGGGGGTGTTAACACTGAAGCTTTCTTT.

The rearrangement uses TRBV3-1 and TRBJ2-1; 10 nucleotides line up with TRBD2. The CDR3 extends over 15 amino acids. With 7 bases clipped from V and 7 bases from J, the junction kept 10 bases outside the gene matches. From germline, CDR1 is LGHDT and CDR2 YNNKEL (reference sequence). In DNA form, the CDR3 reads TGTGCCAGCAAACCCACGGGACTAGCGTTAAATGAGCAGTTCTTC. Translation gives CASKPTGLALNEQFF.

The chain joins TRBV11-2 to TRBJ2-1, with 9 bases lining up with TRBD2. The trim removed 5 bases at V and 3 bases at J, leaving 8 bases unmatched. Germline V gene sequence: CDR1 SGHAT, CDR2 FQNNGV. CDR3 size: 16 residues. In DNA, the CDR3 is TGTGCCAGCAGCGAGGAGCTAGCGGGATTCTACAATGAGCAGTTCTTC. This codes for CASSEELAGFYNEQFF.

In DNA, the CDR3 is TGTGCCAGCAGTTTGTCGCTATCTGGGGCCAACGTCCTGACTTTC. The encoded protein is CASSLSLSGANVLTF. J is TRBJ2-6 and V is TRBV27; D remains unclear. This CDR3 has 15 residues. V was clipped by 3 bases and J by 1 base, with 7 bases between them. CDR1 is MNHEY, CDR2 SMNVEV, per germline (reference sequence).

J is TRBJ2-7 and V is TRBV11-2; D is ambiguous. The CDR3 has 11 residues. Germline assignment: CDR1 SGHAT and CDR2 FQNNGV. The V gene lost 5 bases and the J gene lost 5 bases, with 7 bases spanning the gap. The CDR3 reads CASSPKNEQYF. DNA for the CDR3: TGTGCCAGCAGCCCTAAGAACGAGCAGTACTTC.